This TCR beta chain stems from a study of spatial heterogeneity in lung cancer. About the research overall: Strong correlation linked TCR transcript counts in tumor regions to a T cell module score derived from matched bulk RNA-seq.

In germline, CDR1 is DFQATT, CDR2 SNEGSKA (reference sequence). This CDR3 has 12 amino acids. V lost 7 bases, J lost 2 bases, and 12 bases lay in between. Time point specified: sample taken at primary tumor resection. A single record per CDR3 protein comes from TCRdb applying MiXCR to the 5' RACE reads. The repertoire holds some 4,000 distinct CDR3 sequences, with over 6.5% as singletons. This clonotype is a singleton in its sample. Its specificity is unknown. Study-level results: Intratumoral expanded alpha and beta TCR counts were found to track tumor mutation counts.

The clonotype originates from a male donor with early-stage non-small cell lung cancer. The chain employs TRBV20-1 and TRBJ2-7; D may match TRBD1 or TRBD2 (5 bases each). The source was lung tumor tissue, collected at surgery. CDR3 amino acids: CSVGGGTYEQYF. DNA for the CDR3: TGCAGTGTTGGTGGGGGTACCTACGAGCAGTACTTC.